These 13 T cell receptor beta chains originate from one sample sequenced in a study of shared clonotypes between healthy human individuals. Some clones are missing from TCRdb's copy, which holds only in-frame ones; the method was immunoSEQ multiplex PCR. The sample records fewer than 200,000 clones, 66% being singletons. Sequencing was performed on memory CD4+ T cells sorted from blood. Subset denoted: CD45RA-negative fraction. Receptor source: a man between 25 and 39 years old in good health.

The V call is TRBV6-1, the J call TRBJ2-1; D gene ambiguous. V gave up 3 bases and J gave up 5 bases, with 5 bases separating them. The CDR3 sequence is 12 residues long. Per the germline V gene, CDR1 is MNHNS and CDR2 is SASEGT. The CDR3: CASSDKHNEQFF. Written as DNA, the CDR3 is TGTGCCAGCAGTGACAAGCACAATGAGCAGTTCTTC.

This chain uses TRBV5-1 with TRBJ2-7, with 9 bases matching TRBD1. The length of the CDR3 is 15 residues. The trim removed 4 bases at V and 3 bases at J, leaving 8 bases unmatched. Looked up from germline, CDR1 is SGHRS and CDR2 is YFSETQ. CDR3 protein: CASSPGTGWNYEQYF. The CDR3 DNA is TGCGCCAGCAGCCCCGGGACAGGGTGGAACTACGAGCAGTACTTC.

The CDR3 loop reads CATSPRAARGQFF. The DNA of the CDR3 is TGTGCCACTAGCCCGAGGGCGGCCCGGGGGCAGTTCTTC. The chain couples TRBV15 to TRBJ2-1; weak D call: TRBD2 (5 bases). V lost 9 bases, J lost 12 bases, and 21 bases lay in between. Germline V gene lookup returns CDR1 LNHNV and CDR2 YYDKDF (reference sequence). The CDR3 loop spans 13 amino acids.

The V call is TRBV2, the J call TRBJ1-2, with a tentative D call TRBD1 (6 bases). V was trimmed by 5 bases and J by 5 bases, leaving 15 bases between them. Germline V CDR1 and CDR2: SNHLY, FYNNEI. This CDR3 has 14 residues. The chain's CDR3 is CASSRDRDNYGYTF. In nucleotides, the CDR3 is TGTGCCAGCAGTCGAGACCGGGACAATTATGGCTACACCTTC.

The rearrangement links TRBV11-2 to TRBJ2-5; 10 bases are a match to TRBD1. This CDR3 is built from 16 residues. CDR1 and CDR2 (germline): SGHAT, FQNNGV. The ends lost 5 bases at V and 4 bases at J; junction bases unmatched: 10. DNA for the CDR3: TGTGCCAGCAGCCCAGCATCCGGGACAGGGGTAGAGACCCAGTACTTC. It yields the protein CASSPASGTGVETQYF.

J is TRBJ2-7 and V is TRBV27, with D perhaps matching TRBD1 or TRBD2 (5 bases each). Germline lookup yields CDR1 MNHEY and CDR2 SMNVEV (reference sequence). V dropped 6 bases and J dropped 5 bases, with 11 bases sitting between them. This CDR3 spans 12 amino acids. CDR3 residues: CASSPRGDEQYF. The CDR3 region has the DNA TGTGCCAGCAGCCCTCGGGGCGACGAGCAGTACTTC.

V usage is TRBV7-9 and J usage is TRBJ2-7, with D perhaps matching TRBD2 (5 bases). The V and J ends lost 7 bases and 6 bases respectively, with 16 bases between them. The germline V gene encodes CDR1 SEHNR and CDR2 FQNEAQ (reference sequence). The CDR3 is made up of 13 amino acids. This chain's CDR3 is CASTQPPGIEQYF. DNA of the CDR3: TGTGCCAGCACCCAACCCCCGGGGATCGAGCAGTACTTC.

This clone has a handful of counts. The chain joins TRBV10-1 to TRBJ2-5; tentative D call: TRBD2 (6 bases). The CDR3 has 13 amino acids. CDR1 is WNHNN, CDR2 SYGVQD, per germline (reference sequence). Trimming took off 4 bases at V and 2 bases at J, with 8 bases between the two ends. The CDR3 sequence is CASSATSQETQYF. CDR3 coding DNA: TGCGCCAGCAGTGCGACTAGTCAAGAGACCCAGTACTTC.

This chain uses TRBV9 with TRBJ2-5; D may be TRBD1 or TRBD2 (5 bases each). Trimming removed 0 bases at V and 2 bases at J, with 11 bases between. Germline V gene data show CDR1 as SGDLS and CDR2 as YYNGEE. CDR3 size: 15 residues. The CDR3 DNA reads as TGTGCCAGCAGCGTAGATGGGACCCCTCAAGAGACCCAGTACTTC. It encodes CASSVDGTPQETQYF.

The V call is TRBV27, the J call TRBJ2-7, with D perhaps matching TRBD1 (6 bases). The CDR3 extends over 14 amino acids. V shed 8 bases and J shed 4 bases, with 18 bases lying between them. The germline gives CDR1 MNHEY, CDR2 SMNVEV (reference sequence). This CDR3 is CASRVGHWAYEQYF. In DNA form, the CDR3 reads TGTGCCAGCCGGGTGGGACACTGGGCATACGAGCAGTACTTC.

V usage is TRBV5-4 and J usage is TRBJ2-3; weak D call: TRBD2 (6 bases). This CDR3 comprises 16 residues. CDR1 is SGHNT, CDR2 YYREEE, per germline (reference sequence). V gave up 5 bases and J gave up 3 bases, with 19 bases separating them. The CDR3 reads CASRQSWAGGTDTQYF. CDR3 DNA sequence: TGTGCCAGCAGGCAATCGTGGGCTGGGGGGACAGATACGCAGTATTTT.

Only one count was recorded for this clone. The V call is TRBV16, the J call TRBJ2-7; D is uncertain. Germline values: CDR1 KGHSY, CDR2 FQNENV. Trimming removed 5 bases at V and 6 bases at J, with 14 bases between. The CDR3 consists of 13 residues. CDR3 in DNA: TGTGCCAGCAGCGAAAGGGCCGGCCCCGAGCAGTACTTC. Its translation: CASSERAGPEQYF.

On this clone: At one end the junction does not follow the germline gene, possibly because of a read error. The chain uses TRBV11-2 and TRBJ2-2; the match to TRBD2 covers 9 bases. Germline loops: CDR1 SGHAT, CDR2 FQNNGV. This CDR3 region has 14 residues. The DNA for the CDR3 is TGTGCCAGCAGGTTAGCGGGAGACACCGGGGAGCTGTTTTTT. Protein sequence: CASRLAGDTGELFF.